This TCR beta chain was recovered during a study of T cell responses to AZD1222 COVID-19 vaccine. This clone has just a few counts. Its specificity is not known. Study-level results: Mapped onto spike, vaccine-associated CD4 TCRs spanned it and were dominant at 160-218 and 743-854. Among AZD1222 vaccinees, only five to seven were seropositive at baseline.

Profiling relied on immunoSEQ multiplex PCR, and the TCRdb table lists in-frame clones only, not all of them. Of about 100,000 clones in the sample, 87% are singletons; the top ten hold 4.2%. Per germline, CDR1 SGDLS and CDR2 YYNGEE. The CDR3 is 15 residues long. After removal of 3 bases from V and 0 bases from J, the junction contained 5 bases not matched to a gene. This rearrangement joins TRBV9 to TRBJ2-7; 8 positions match TRBD1. The clonotype originates from an adult in good health. The specimen was peripheral blood, collected on day 0 of MenACWY control vaccination. The CDR3, as DNA: TGTGCCAGCAGCGAGACAGGGGCGAACTCCTACGAGCAGTACTTC. Translated: CASSETGANSYEQYF.